This TCR beta chain was recorded in a study of control samples from healthy donors and cancer patients. The ends were cut back, 9 bases at V and 0 bases at J, with 17 bases in the middle. The CDR3 contains 16 residues. CDR1 MDHEN and CDR2 SYDVKM come from the germline V gene. The protocol was immunoSEQ multiplex PCR, while the TCRdb copy is restricted to in-frame clones and leaves out a portion. The data show about 160,000 clones, around 90% seen once. What was sequenced was blood. The receptor's source is a man aged 25 to 40 in good health. The J gene is TRBJ1-4, the V gene TRBV28; the D gene is possibly TRBD1 (5 bases). The DNA of the CDR3 is TGTGCCAGTTTGACTGGGTGGGACTCAACTAATGAAAAACTGTTTTTT. Translating it yields CASLTGWDSTNEKLFF.